This T cell receptor (beta chain) originates from a study of T cell repertoires in cytomegalovirus infection (dated by TCRdb to between 2017 and 2020). In terms of the full investigation: Recently identified HLA-C-restricted CMV epitopes, whose presentation resists viral immunomodulation, were targeted by peptide stimulations together with well-studied HLA-B-restricted epitopes. Donor HLA type was relevant to the analysis, because carriage of CMV infection together with the matching HLA type was indicated by public TCR beta signatures.

Inclusive of the bounding cysteine and phenylalanine, the CDR3 is 11 residues long. Only the CDR3 DNA is retained, 33 bases long and in frame from the first base. V loses 6 bases, J loses 7 bases, and the germline ends lie 13 bases apart. Via the germline V gene (reference sequence), CDR1 is DFQATT and CDR2 SNEGSKA. What the research found in general, with its limitations: In both this cohort and an independent roughly 350-donor cohort, the cumulative frequency of public TCR beta family members distinguished carriers of CMV infection plus the relevant HLA type. In the ex vivo response, HLA-C-restricted CMV-specific TCR beta clonotypes were dominant, and in two of eight donors the single most frequent clonotype came from this HLA-C-restricted group.

The sample was run on an Illumina HiSeq 1500. TCRdb reanalyzed the raw reads on its own, using fastp at Q25 for trimming and MiXCR for clone calling, and kept in-frame beta chains. Entries that share a CDR3 protein sequence are merged under the most common genes and DNA. Present in this sample are hundreds of thousands of distinct CDR3 sequences, 42% of which were seen just once. Around two fifths of the sample goes to the ten largest clones. Remarks on this clonotype: What this receptor recognizes is not known. No base quality information exists; no much larger clone differs at one position.

The sample's treatment or condition label is to be understood as: in vitro stimulation with specific CMV peptide epitopes to enrich CMV-specific T cells. This receptor chain uses TRBV20-1 and TRBJ2-7, with no reliable assignment of the D segment. This TCR came from a human donor in good health (CMV status not recorded). Some clones in this sample may be carry-over from other donors' samples. The specimen was cultured PBMCs, collected from culture after CMV antigen stimulation. The CDR3 region reads CSARRVEEQYF. In nucleotides, the sequence is TGCAGTGCCCGCCGGGTGGAGGAGCAGTACTTC.